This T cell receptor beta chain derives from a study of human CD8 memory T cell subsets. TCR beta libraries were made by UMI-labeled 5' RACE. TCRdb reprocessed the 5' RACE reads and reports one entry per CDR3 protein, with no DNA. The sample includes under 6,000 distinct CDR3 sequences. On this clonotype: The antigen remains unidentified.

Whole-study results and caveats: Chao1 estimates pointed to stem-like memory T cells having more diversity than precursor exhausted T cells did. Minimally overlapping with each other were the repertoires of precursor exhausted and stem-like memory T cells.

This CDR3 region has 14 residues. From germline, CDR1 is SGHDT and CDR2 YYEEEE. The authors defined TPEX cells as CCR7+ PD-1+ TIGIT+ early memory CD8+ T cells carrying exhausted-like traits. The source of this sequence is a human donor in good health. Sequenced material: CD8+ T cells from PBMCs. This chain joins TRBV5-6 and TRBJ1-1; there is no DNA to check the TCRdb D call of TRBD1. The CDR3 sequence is CASSLVGGWTEAFF.